A selection of T cell receptor beta chains follows, all from one sample in a study of Ad26.COV2.S vaccination and SARS-CoV-2 variants. The protocol was immunoSEQ multiplex PCR, while the TCRdb copy is restricted to in-frame clones and leaves out a portion. Among 350,000 to 450,000 clones, 70% to 90% were seen once, and the ten largest hold 2.5% to 3.5%. This material consisted of peripheral blood, taken in a trial of Ad26.COV2.S vaccine versus placebo. These receptors came from a person between 18 and 59 years old who received the Ad26.COV2.S COVID-19 vaccine or a placebo. The CDR3 runs from the conserved cysteine through the conserved F or W. A D gene is named only where the DNA matches it firmly. Clone size, where shown, is once, few, many, or a class for clones that have expanded.

CDR3 length,D gene,J gene,clone size,V gene,CDR3 protein,CDR3 DNA
16,TRBD1,TRBJ1-5,-,TRBV7-9,CASSSTGAKGNQPQHF,TGTGCCAGCAGCTCTACAGGGGCAAAGGGCAATCAGCCCCAGCATTTT
17,-,TRBJ1-1,-,TRBV4-3,CASSQDANPDSASEAFF,TGCGCCAGCAGCCAAGACGCAAACCCGGACAGCGCCTCTGAAGCTTTCTTT
16,-,TRBJ2-5,-,TRBV6-5,CASSSPLDPGGETQYF,TGTGCCAGCAGTTCCCCTTTGGACCCCGGGGGAGAGACCCAGTACTTC
15,TRBD2,TRBJ2-2,-,TRBV7-2,CASSLGGGAIGELFF,TGTGCCAGCAGCTTAGGCGGGGGGGCTATCGGGGAGCTGTTTTTT
15,TRBD1,TRBJ2-7,-,TRBV5-1,CASSTRTGFGYEQYF,TGCGCCAGCAGCACCCGGACAGGGTTCGGCTACGAGCAGTACTTC
14,-,TRBJ1-5,-,TRBV28,CASPGAYSNQPQHF,TGTGCCAGCCCAGGGGCCTATAGCAATCAGCCCCAGCATTTT
14,-,TRBJ1-5,-,TRBV5-6,CASSARFRGGPQHF,TGTGCCAGCAGCGCCCGGTTTAGGGGAGGGCCCCAGCATTTT
15,-,TRBJ2-7,-,TRBV11-2,CASSLGAGVLYEQYF,TGTGCCAGCAGCTTAGGGGCAGGGGTGCTTTACGAGCAGTACTTC
13,-,TRBJ1-3,-,TRBV5-6,CASTLTSGNTIYF,TGTGCCAGCACCTTGACCTCTGGAAACACCATATATTTT
18,-,TRBJ2-1,-,TRBV2,CASSLQGGGARTANEQFF,TGTGCCAGCAGTTTACAGGGTGGGGGAGCGAGGACGGCAAATGAGCAGTTCTTC
15,-,TRBJ1-5,-,TRBV18,CASSPPGGISQPQHF,TGTGCCAGCTCACCACCCGGAGGGATTAGTCAGCCCCAGCATTTT
15,TRBD1,TRBJ2-7,-,TRBV19,CASSPSGQGSYEQYF,TGTGCCAGTAGTCCCTCGGGACAGGGTTCCTACGAGCAGTACTTC
14,-,TRBJ1-6,few,TRBV6-2/TRBV6-3,CASSPGTENSPLHF,TGTGCCAGCAGTCCCGGGACCGAAAATTCACCCCTCCACTTT
13,-,TRBJ2-6,few,TRBV11-3,CASSLTGANVLTF,TGTGCCAGCAGCTTAACTGGGGCCAACGTCCTGACTTTC
14,TRBD1,TRBJ1-5,-,TRBV28,CASSYSGGRQPQHF,TGTGCCAGCAGTTACTCAGGGGGCAGGCAGCCCCAGCATTTT
16,TRBD2,TRBJ2-3,-,TRBV29-1,CSVVGTRWADTDTQYF,TGCAGCGTGGTGGGGACTAGATGGGCTGACACAGATACGCAGTATTTT
14,-,TRBJ1-1,-,TRBV6-5,CASSYRPLNTEAFF,TGTGCCAGCAGCTACAGGCCGCTGAACACTGAAGCTTTCTTT
15,TRBD1,TRBJ1-2,-,TRBV7-8,CASSSKGTGAYGYTF,TGTGCCAGCAGCTCGAAGGGGACAGGGGCCTATGGCTACACCTTC
16,-,TRBJ1-4,-,TRBV27,CASSFASGGVGANLFF,TGTGCCAGCAGTTTTGCATCCGGGGGCGTAGGCGCAAACTTGTTTTTT
17,-,TRBJ2-3,-,TRBV7-8,CASSLVWASHRTDTQYF,TGTGCCAGCAGCTTAGTCTGGGCTAGCCATCGCACAGATACGCAGTATTTT
16,TRBD1,TRBJ2-7,-,TRBV28,CASSLSGQWSSYEQYF,TGTGCCAGCAGTTTGTCGGGACAGTGGAGCTCCTACGAGCAGTACTTC
15,-,TRBJ2-3,once,TRBV6-6,CASSYSATETDTQYF,TGTGCCAGCAGTTATTCGGCGACAGAAACAGATACGCAGTATTTT
16,-,TRBJ1-3,-,TRBV11-2,CASSLDGVGAGNTIYF,TGTGCCAGCAGCTTAGACGGGGTAGGGGCTGGAAACACCATATATTTT
13,-,TRBJ2-3,-,TRBV19,CASRGPNTDTQYF,TGTGCCAGTAGGGGGCCCAACACAGATACGCAGTATTTT
13,-,TRBJ1-6,-,TRBV19,CASSILGDSPLHF,TGTGCCAGTAGTATACTGGGGGATTCACCCCTCCACTTT
15,-,TRBJ2-2,-,TRBV4-1,CASSIAHLLTGELFF,TGCGCCAGCAGTATTGCTCACCTCTTGACCGGGGAGCTGTTTTTT
15,-,TRBJ1-1,-,TRBV19,CASRSAGVGDPEAFF,TGTGCCAGTAGATCCGCCGGGGTTGGGGACCCTGAAGCTTTCTTT
17,-,TRBJ2-2,-,TRBV21-1,CASPRGQEQANTGELFF,TGTGCCAGCCCTCGGGGACAGGAACAGGCGAACACCGGGGAGCTGTTTTTT
13,-,TRBJ1-1,-,TRBV5-5,CASTAPARGEAFF,TGTGCCAGCACGGCCCCGGCTAGAGGTGAAGCTTTCTTT
15,-,TRBJ2-7,-,TRBV7-6,CASSLAEGGYYEQYF,TGTGCCAGCAGCTTAGCAGAGGGAGGTTACTACGAGCAGTACTTC
17,TRBD1,TRBJ1-1,once,TRBV5-1,CASSLGWTGGRDTEAFF,TGCGCCAGCAGCTTGGGGTGGACAGGGGGTAGGGACACTGAAGCTTTCTTT
16,TRBD1,TRBJ2-5,-,TRBV7-9,CASSLDGAGGIKTQYF,TGTGCCAGCAGCTTAGACGGGGCAGGGGGCATCAAGACCCAGTACTTC
12,-,TRBJ1-1,-,TRBV6-6,CASSYWGGEAFF,TGTGCCAGCAGTTATTGGGGCGGTGAAGCTTTCTTT
15,TRBD2,TRBJ2-1,many,TRBV18,CASSPSQAGVNEQFF,TGTGCCAGCTCACCGTCACAGGCGGGAGTGAATGAGCAGTTCTTC
15,TRBD1,TRBJ2-1,once,TRBV27,CASSPDRGLYNEQFF,TGTGCCAGCAGTCCCGACAGGGGCCTTTACAATGAGCAGTTCTTC
15,-,TRBJ2-5,-,TRBV7-2,CASSLAWGIQETQYF,TGTGCCAGCAGCTTAGCTTGGGGGATACAAGAGACCCAGTACTTC
15,TRBD1,TRBJ1-2,few,TRBV4-3,CASSQDWTTGNGYTF,TGCGCCAGCAGCCAAGATTGGACGACAGGGAATGGCTACACCTTC
13,-,TRBJ2-1,-,TRBV3-1/TRBV3-2,CASSQLRETEQFF,TGTGCCAGCAGCCAGCTCCGAGAAACTGAGCAGTTCTTC
15,-,TRBJ1-3,-,TRBV9,CASSVEGRAGNTIYF,TGTGCCAGCAGCGTAGAAGGCAGGGCTGGAAACACCATATATTTT
17,-,TRBJ2-6,-,TRBV4-3,CASSQDHYGSGANVLTF,TGCGCCAGCAGCCAAGATCATTACGGATCTGGGGCCAACGTCCTGACTTTC
17,TRBD2,TRBJ2-7,-,TRBV4-1,CASSQGGASGRIYEQYF,TGCGCCAGCAGCCAAGGAGGGGCTAGCGGGCGAATCTACGAGCAGTACTTC
12,-,TRBJ2-3,-,TRBV2,CASRTVQRAQYF,TGTGCCAGCCGGACCGTCCAGCGGGCGCAGTATTTT
14,TRBD1,TRBJ2-5,-,TRBV19,CASSHYRGQETQYF,TGTGCCAGTAGTCACTACAGGGGCCAAGAGACCCAGTACTTC
14,-,TRBJ1-5,-,TRBV30,CAYQGGDFNQPQHF,TGTGCTTACCAAGGTGGAGATTTCAATCAGCCCCAGCATTTT